Sequencing of this T cell receptor beta chain was carried out in a study of vaccination effects on CD4 cells after COVID-19. CD4+ T cells specific for antigen were expanded with viral peptide pools by the ViraFEST assay before sequencing. Following culture for nine to ten days, CD4+ T cells were isolated. The infection with SARS-CoV-2 (confirmed by PCR) occurred in this person between March and December 2020. This clone was found once. What it binds is not known. The CDR3 runs to 15 residues. Germline lookup yields CDR1 SGHVS and CDR2 FQNEAQ. The V gene lost 3 bases and the J gene lost 0 bases, with 12 bases spanning the gap. TCRdb's copy holds only in-frame clones and misses some; the assay was immunoSEQ multiplex PCR. The profile shows approximately 30,000 clones, 55% to 75% of them singletons.

V usage is TRBV7-8 and J usage is TRBJ2-7; TRBD2 might be the D (6 bases). This clonotype originated in a human donor who had a prior SARS-CoV-2 infection. The specimen comprised CD4+ T cells from PBMCs cultured with a peptide pool, sampled before COVID-19 vaccination. The CDR3 sequence is CASSFRSSASYEQYF. In DNA form, the CDR3 reads TGTGCCAGCAGCTTTCGGTCTAGCGCCTCCTACGAGCAGTACTTC.